This T cell receptor beta chain came from a study of human T cells and chemical hapten exposure (dated by TCRdb to the early 2020s). A note on the overall study: For sensitization, 2% DPC in acetone was applied to a roughly 2 cm by roughly 2 cm area of upper inner arm skin. Throughout the study period of about 23 weeks, patients also received therapeutic DPC doses to the scalp every week. Patch tests used Finn chambers with 0.01% DPC on the upper back, scored after 6 days by International Contact Dermatitis Research Group standards. Most of the patients in the cohort were female, and the cohort covered alopecia areata with under or over 50% scalp involvement, alopecia totalis and alopecia universalis. The libraries were sequenced as a pool, and the TCR yield per sample differed mostly because of small variations in library volumes within the pool. This study followed changes in the peripheral blood TCR repertoire in vivo during primary and secondary sensitization of alopecia patients to the hapten diphenylcyclopropenone (DPC). Blood samples were taken from patients before sensitization (week 0) and at 2, 6 and about 24 weeks after DPC sensitization. For TCR sequencing, blood came from twenty-nine alopecia patients at anywhere from one to four time points (pre-sensitization, 2, 6 and 24 weeks).

Regarding this clonotype: It has no known antigen specificity. No clone much larger than this one lies a single base away; base qualities are absent.

The time point label, as the study defines it: patch test 1, 2 weeks after DPC sensitization. The label giving this sample's treatment or condition can be read as: therapeutic diphenylcyclopropenone sensitization with weekly scalp DPC. Blood at each patch-test visit was drawn before the patch test was applied. To be eligible, patients had to be aged 18 to 70, diagnosed with alopecia and judged suitable for DPC therapy, while pregnant patients were excluded. Total RNA was extracted from unfractionated whole blood collected in Tempus Blood RNA tubes. Library method: RACE. These reads were obtained on a NextSeq 500. During library preparation, unique molecular identifiers were attached to individual cDNA molecules so that TCRs could be counted in a quantitative, reproducible way. Both TCR alpha and TCR beta chains were sequenced from each blood RNA sample. Per the source publication's procedure: A median of about 87,000 TCRs per sample was observed, with a range of about 23,224 to 750,000. V, J and CDR3 annotation of the TCR reads was performed with the Decombinator software suite. For PS versus PT1 abundance plots, all samples were subsampled to the same number of TCRs (28,000). TCRs were defined as expanded if absent before sensitization and observed at least eight times at the 2-week time point. The public reads were reprocessed in TCRdb via fastp at Q25 and MiXCR, keeping in-frame beta chains. One record per CDR3 amino acid sequence lists the most common genes and DNA. TCRdb assigned the V and J calls; the authors' analysis was not used. The sample table contains approximately 340,000 distinct CDR3 sequences; only one count was recorded for 5.5% to 8% of them. In total, the top ten clones hold 8.4% of the sample.

Broader findings and caveats from the paper: Patch test score was positively correlated with the number of PT1 expanded TCRs, with significance at thresholds 8, 16 and 32 but not at 4. No change with DPC sensitization was found in the number of TCRs above 1 in 1000 frequency, and no evidence of global repertoire structure alterations was found. Because every patient had alopecia, a presumed autoimmune disease, the patients' immune response might differ from that of healthy individuals. Significantly more large CDR3 similarity clusters were formed by expanded TCRs than by pre-sensitization or healthy control sets, consistent with antigen-driven responses. After repeated subsampling, changes were observed in the strength of the expansion versus patch-test correlation and in the threshold at which the correlation became significant.

Its CDR3 holds 15 amino acids, cysteine through phenylalanine. Of all the DNA, just the CDR3 is kept, 45 bases in frame from base 1. A distance of 13 bases separates the germline ends of V and J, which lose 1 base and 4 bases respectively. The germline V gene encodes CDR1 MGHRA and CDR2 YSYEKL. Sample: whole blood, taken in connection with sensitization to the hapten diphenylcyclopropenone (DPC). This clonotype was obtained from a woman aged 18-30 years with alopecia areata. Some clones in this sample may be carry-over from other donors' samples. Recombination connected TRBV4-1 to TRBJ1-1; D gene: possibly TRBD1, on 5 matching bases. This receptor carries the CDR3 CASSQVSGGVTEAFF. The bases are TGCGCCAGCAGCCAAGTTTCGGGGGGTGTCACTGAAGCTTTCTTT.